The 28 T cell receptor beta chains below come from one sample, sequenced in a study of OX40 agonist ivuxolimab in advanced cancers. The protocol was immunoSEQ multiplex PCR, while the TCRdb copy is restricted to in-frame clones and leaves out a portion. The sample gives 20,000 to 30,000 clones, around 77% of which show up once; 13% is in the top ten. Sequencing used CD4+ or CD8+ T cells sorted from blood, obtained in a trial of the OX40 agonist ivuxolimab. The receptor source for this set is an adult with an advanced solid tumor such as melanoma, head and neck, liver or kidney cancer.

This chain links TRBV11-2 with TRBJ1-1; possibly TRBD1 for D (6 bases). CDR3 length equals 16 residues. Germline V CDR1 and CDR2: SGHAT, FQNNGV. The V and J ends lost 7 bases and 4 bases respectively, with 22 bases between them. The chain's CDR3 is CASKSTGAGLGTEAFF. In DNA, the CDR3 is TGTGCCAGCAAATCCACGGGGGCAGGGCTGGGCACTGAAGCTTTCTTT. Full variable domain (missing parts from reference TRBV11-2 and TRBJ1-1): EAGVAQSPRYKIIEKRQSVAFWCNPISGHATLYWYQQILGQGPKLLIQFQNNGVVDDSQLPKDRFSAERLKGVDSTLKIQPAKLEDSAVYLCASKSTGAGLGTEAFFGQGTRLTVV.

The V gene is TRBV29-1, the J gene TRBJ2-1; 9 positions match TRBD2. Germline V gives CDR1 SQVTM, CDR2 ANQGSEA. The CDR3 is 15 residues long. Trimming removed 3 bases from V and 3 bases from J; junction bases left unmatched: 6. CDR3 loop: CSVDLAGRIYNEQFF. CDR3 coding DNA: TGCAGCGTTGATCTAGCGGGGAGAATCTACAATGAGCAGTTCTTC.

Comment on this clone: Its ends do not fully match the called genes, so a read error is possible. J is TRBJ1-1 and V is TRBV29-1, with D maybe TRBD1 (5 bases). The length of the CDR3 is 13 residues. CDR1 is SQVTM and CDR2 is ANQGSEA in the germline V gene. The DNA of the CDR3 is TGCAGCGTTGAAGGGAGGGGTACCCTCCGAGGTCCTTTT. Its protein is CSVEGRGTLRGPF.

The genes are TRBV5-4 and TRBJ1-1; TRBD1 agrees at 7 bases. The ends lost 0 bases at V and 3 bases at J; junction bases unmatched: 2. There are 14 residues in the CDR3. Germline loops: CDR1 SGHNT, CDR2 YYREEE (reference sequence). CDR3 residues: CASSLATGDTEAFF. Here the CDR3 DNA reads TGTGCCAGCAGCTTGGCAACAGGGGACACTGAAGCTTTCTTT.

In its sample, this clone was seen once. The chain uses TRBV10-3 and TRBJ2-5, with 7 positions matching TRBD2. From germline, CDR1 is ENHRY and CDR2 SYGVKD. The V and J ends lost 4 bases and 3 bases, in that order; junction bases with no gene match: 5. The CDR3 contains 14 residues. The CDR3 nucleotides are TGTGCCATCAGTGGAAGCGGGGTGAAAGAGACCCAGTACTTC. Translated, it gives CAISGSGVKETQYF.

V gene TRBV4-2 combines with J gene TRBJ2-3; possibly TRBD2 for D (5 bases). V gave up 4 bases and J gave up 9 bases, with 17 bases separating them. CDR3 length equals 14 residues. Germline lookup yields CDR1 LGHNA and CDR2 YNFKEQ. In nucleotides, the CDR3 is TGTGCCAGCAGCCCTGGTGGTAGCGAGGACACGCAGTATTTT. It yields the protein CASSPGGSEDTQYF.

The CDR3 DNA follows: TGTGCCACCAGCGACCGGGACAGGGTGAGGTATGGCTACACCTTC. It is translated as CATSDRDRVRYGYTF. This sequence joins TRBV15 and TRBJ1-2; TRBD1 agrees at 9 bases. The CDR3 covers 15 residues. Germline trimming cut 5 bases from V and 5 bases from J; bases unmatched to any gene: 9. CDR1 is LNHNV, CDR2 YYDKDF, per germline (reference sequence).

The CDR3 sequence: CASSPPGIGMNTEAFF. The CDR3 DNA reads as TGTGCCAGCAGTCCCCCGGGCATTGGAATGAACACTGAAGCTTTCTTT. The V and J genes are TRBV28 and TRBJ1-1; no clear D. CDR1 MDHEN and CDR2 SYDVKM come from the germline V gene. V was cut by 5 bases and J by 0 bases, with 16 bases left in between. The length of the CDR3 is 16 residues.

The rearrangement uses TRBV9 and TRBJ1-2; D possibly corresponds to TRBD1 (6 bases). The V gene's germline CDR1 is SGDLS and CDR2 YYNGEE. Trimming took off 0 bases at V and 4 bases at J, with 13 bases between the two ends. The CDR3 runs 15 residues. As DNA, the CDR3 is TGTGCCAGCAGCGTAGGACGGGGGGCGCGCTATGGCTACACCTTC. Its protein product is CASSVGRGARYGYTF.

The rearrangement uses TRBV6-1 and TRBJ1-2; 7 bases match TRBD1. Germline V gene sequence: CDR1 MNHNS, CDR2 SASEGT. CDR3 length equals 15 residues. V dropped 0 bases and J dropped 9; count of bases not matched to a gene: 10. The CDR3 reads CASSEAEIRTGRYTF. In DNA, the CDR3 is TGTGCCAGCAGTGAAGCGGAAATTAGGACAGGTCGCTACACCTTC.

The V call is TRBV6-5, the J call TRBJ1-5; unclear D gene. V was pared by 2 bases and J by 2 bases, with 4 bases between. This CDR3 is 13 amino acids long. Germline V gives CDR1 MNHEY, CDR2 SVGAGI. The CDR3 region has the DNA TGTGCCAGCAGTTACGCTGGCAATCAGCCCCAGCATTTT. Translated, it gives CASSYAGNQPQHF.

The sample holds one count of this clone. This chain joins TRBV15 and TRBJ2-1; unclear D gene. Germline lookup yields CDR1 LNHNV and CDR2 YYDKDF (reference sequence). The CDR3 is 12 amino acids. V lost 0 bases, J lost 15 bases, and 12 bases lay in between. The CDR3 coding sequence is TGTGCCACCAGCAGAGATATGGGTCAATGGTTCTTC. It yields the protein CATSRDMGQWFF.

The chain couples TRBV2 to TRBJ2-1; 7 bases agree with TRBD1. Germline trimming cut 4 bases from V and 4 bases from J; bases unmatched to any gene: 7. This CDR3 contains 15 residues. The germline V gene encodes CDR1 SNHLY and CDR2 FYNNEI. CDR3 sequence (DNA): TGTGCCAGCAGTGTGGGAAGGGGGCTATACAATGAGCAGTTCTTC. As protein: CASSVGRGLYNEQFF.

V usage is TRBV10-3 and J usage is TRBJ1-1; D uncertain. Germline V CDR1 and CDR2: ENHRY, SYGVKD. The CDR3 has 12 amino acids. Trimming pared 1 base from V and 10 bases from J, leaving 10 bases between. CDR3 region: CAISELASGAFF. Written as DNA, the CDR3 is TGTGCCATCAGTGAGTTGGCCTCGGGAGCTTTCTTT.

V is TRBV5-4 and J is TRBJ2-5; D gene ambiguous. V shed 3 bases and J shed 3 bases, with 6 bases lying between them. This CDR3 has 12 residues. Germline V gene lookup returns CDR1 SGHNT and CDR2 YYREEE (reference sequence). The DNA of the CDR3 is TGTGCCAGCAGCTGGATGGAAGAGACCCAGTACTTC. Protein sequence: CASSWMEETQYF.

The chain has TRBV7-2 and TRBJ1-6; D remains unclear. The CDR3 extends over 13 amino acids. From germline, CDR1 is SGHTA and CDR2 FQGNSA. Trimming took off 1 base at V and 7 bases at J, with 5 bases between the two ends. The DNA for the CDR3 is TGTGCCAGCAGCTTAGTAAGCAATTCACCCCTCCACTTT. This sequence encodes CASSLVSNSPLHF.

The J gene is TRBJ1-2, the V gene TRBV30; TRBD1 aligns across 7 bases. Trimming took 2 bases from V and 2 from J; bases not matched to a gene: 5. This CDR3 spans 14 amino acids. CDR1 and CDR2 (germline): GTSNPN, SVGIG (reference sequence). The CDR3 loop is CAWSQGTENYGYTF. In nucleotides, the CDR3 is TGTGCCTGGAGTCAGGGGACAGAAAACTATGGCTACACCTTC.

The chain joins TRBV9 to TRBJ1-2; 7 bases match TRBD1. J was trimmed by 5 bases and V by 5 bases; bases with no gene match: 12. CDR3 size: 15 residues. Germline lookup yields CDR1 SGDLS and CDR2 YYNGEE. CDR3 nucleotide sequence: TGTGCCAGCAGAGATGTAGGGGGCGCCGGGTATGGCTACACCTTC. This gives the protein CASRDVGGAGYGYTF.

In nucleotides, the CDR3 is TGTGCCAGCTCACCAGGGGGACAGGGACTGTTTTTT. Amino acids: CASSPGGQGLFF. The chain links TRBV18 to TRBJ1-4, with 9 bases identical to TRBD1. With V trimmed by 2 bases and J by 13 bases, 2 bases remained unmatched. CDR1 KGHSH and CDR2 LQKENI come from the germline V gene. This CDR3 is 12 amino acids long.

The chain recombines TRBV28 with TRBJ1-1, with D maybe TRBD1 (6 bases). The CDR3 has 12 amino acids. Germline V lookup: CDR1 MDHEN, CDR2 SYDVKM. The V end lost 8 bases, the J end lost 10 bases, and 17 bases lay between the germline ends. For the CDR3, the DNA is TGTGCCAGCTCAGGGGACCGCTCGGCAGCTTTCTTT. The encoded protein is CASSGDRSAAFF.

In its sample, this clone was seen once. The CDR3, as DNA: TGTGCCTGGACTACCTCCGGAGGCTACTCCTATAATTCACCCCTCCACTTT. Its translation is CAWTTSGGYSYNSPLHF. The chain carries TRBV30 and TRBJ1-6; no clear D. The CDR3 is made up of 17 amino acids. Germline values: CDR1 GTSNPN, CDR2 SVGIG (reference sequence). The V gene lost 4 bases and the J gene lost 0 bases, with 16 bases spanning the gap.

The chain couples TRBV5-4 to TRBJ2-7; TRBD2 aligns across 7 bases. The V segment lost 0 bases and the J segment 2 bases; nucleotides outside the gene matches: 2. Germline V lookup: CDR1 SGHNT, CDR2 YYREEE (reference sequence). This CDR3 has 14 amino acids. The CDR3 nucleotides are TGTGCCAGCAGCTTGGGACTAGCCACCTACGAGCAGTACTTC. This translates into CASSLGLATYEQYF.

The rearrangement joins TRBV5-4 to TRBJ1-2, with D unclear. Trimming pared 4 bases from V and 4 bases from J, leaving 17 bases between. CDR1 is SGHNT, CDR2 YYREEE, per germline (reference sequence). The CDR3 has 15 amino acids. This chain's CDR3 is CASSPWEELAYGYTF. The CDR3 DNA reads TGTGCCAGCAGCCCCTGGGAGGAGTTGGCCTATGGCTACACCTTC.

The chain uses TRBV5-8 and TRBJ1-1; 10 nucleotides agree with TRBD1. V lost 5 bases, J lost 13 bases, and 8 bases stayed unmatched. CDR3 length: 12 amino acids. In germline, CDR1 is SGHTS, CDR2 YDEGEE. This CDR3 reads CASRGDRGRGFF. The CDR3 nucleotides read TGTGCCAGCAGGGGAGACAGGGGGCGAGGTTTCTTT.

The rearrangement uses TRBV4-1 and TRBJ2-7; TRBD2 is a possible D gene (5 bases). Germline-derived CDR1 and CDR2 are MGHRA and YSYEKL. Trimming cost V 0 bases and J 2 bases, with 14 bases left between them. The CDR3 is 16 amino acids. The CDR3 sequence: CASSQDSMRVAYEQYF. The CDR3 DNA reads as TGCGCCAGCAGCCAAGATTCAATGCGGGTGGCCTACGAGCAGTACTTC.

The CDR3: CASTRRQGNTGELFF. The CDR3 DNA is TGTGCCAGCACCCGACGACAGGGGAACACCGGGGAGCTGTTTTTT. This chain uses TRBV6-5 with TRBJ2-2, with 7 bases aligning to TRBD1. The ends lost 7 bases at V and 1 base at J; junction bases unmatched: 6. The CDR3 consists of 15 residues. Germline CDR1 is MNHEY and CDR2 is SVGAGI.

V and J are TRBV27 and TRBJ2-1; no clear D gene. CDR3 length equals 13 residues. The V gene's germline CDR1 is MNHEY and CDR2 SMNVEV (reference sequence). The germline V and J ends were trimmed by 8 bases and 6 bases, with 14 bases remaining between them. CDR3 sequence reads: CASGKGSGNEQFF. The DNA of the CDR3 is TGTGCCAGCGGAAAGGGTTCTGGCAATGAGCAGTTCTTC.

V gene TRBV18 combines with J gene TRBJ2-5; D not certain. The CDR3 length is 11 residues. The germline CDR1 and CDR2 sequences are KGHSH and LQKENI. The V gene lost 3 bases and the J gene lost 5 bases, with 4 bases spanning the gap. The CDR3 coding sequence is TGTGCCAGCTCACCGGGCGAGACCCAGTACTTC. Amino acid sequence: CASSPGETQYF.